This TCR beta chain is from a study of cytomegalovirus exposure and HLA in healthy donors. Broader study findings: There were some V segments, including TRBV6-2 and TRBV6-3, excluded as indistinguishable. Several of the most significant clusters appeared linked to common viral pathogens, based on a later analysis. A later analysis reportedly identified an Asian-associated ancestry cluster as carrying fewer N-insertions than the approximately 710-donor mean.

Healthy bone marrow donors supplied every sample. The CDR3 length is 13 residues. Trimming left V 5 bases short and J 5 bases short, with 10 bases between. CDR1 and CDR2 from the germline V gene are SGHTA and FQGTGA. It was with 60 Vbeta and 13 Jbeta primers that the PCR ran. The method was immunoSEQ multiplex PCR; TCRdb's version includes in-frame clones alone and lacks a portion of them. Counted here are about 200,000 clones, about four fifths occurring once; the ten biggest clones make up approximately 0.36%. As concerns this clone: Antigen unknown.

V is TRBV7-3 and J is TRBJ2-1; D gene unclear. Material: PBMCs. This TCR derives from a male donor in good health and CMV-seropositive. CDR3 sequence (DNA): TGTGCCAGCAGCCTAGACTTAAACAATGAGCAGTTCTTC. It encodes CASSLDLNNEQFF.